Presented here are 10 T cell receptor beta chains from one specimen sequenced in a study of T cell clonality in common variable immunodeficiency. The repertoire was sequenced with immunoSEQ multiplex PCR; TCRdb's copy has only in-frame clones and lacks some. The specimen gives about 55,000 clones without singletons; the ten biggest hold around 0.82%. What was sequenced was peripheral blood mononuclear cells. The receptors were sampled from a person aged 18 to 75 in good health.

This clone has at least ten counts. The read gets to within 3 residues of the CDR3 end, and the germline J gene fills in the rest. V and J are TRBV5-1 and TRBJ2-2, with D unresolved. CDR1 is SGHRS, CDR2 YFSETQ, per germline. The CDR3 is 14 residues long. The sequenced CDR3 bases are TGCGCCAGCAGCTTGGAGTCAACTAATGAAAAG. Its translation: CASSLESTNEK. The complete CDR3 reads CASSLESTNEKLFF.

This clone was seen at least ten times. The sequence runs out 3 residues before the end of the CDR3; the remainder is reconstructed from the germline J gene. The gene calls are TRBV5-8 and TRBJ1-5; the match to TRBD1 covers 9 bases. The CDR3 has 15 amino acids. After removal of 1 base from V and 6 bases from J, the junction contained 5 bases not matched to a gene. CDR1 is SGHTS and CDR2 is YDEGEE in the germline V gene. The sequenced part of the CDR3 DNA is TGTGCCAGCAGCTTGAGACAGGGGGATGCTCAGCCC. Translating gives CASSLRQGDAQP. The full CDR3 protein reads CASSLRQGDAQPQHF.

At least ten counts were recorded for this clone. The CDR3 end lies 3 residues beyond the end of the read and is filled in from the germline J gene. The chain carries TRBV12-3 or TRBV12-4 and TRBJ2-3, with TRBD1 identical over 9 bases. This CDR3 comprises 15 residues. The V gene end was trimmed by 5 bases and the J gene end by 4 bases; junction bases not matched to a gene: 7. The sequenced CDR3 bases are TGTGCCAGCAGTGACCGGGACAGGGCGTCAGATACG. It is translated as CASSDRDRASDT. The complete CDR3 protein is CASSDRDRASDTQYF.

This clone was detected many times. The CDR3 end falls 3 residues outside the read, so it is completed with the germline J gene. The chain joins TRBV6-2 or TRBV6-3 to TRBJ2-2; 7 bases match TRBD2. The trim removed 7 bases at V and 2 bases at J, leaving 7 bases unmatched. Germline CDR1 MNHEY, CDR2 SVGEGT. The CDR3 covers 15 residues. CDR3 DNA (partial): TGTGCCAGCAAGGTGCGGGGGATAAACACCGGGGAG. Translated: CASKVRGINTGE. The whole CDR3 sequence reads CASKVRGINTGELFF.

This clone was seen ten or more times. CDR3 in amino acids: CASSDGASGGYTF. Partial CDR3 DNA: TGTGCCAGCAGTGACGGGGCGTCAGGGGGC. The chain recombines TRBV6-4 with TRBJ1-2, with D tentatively TRBD1 (5 bases). The read ends 3 residues before the CDR3 terminus; that terminus is restored from the germline J gene. Germline V gene sequence: CDR1 MRHNA, CDR2 SNTAGT. This CDR3 has 13 amino acids.

This clone was seen repeatedly, ten times or more. The read falls 3 residues short of the CDR3 end, and the missing part is taken from the germline J gene. V usage is TRBV10-3 and J usage is TRBJ2-2; D perhaps matches TRBD1 (6 bases). Germline V lookup: CDR1 ENHRY, CDR2 SYGVKD. The CDR3 length is 15 residues. This chain's CDR3 is CAISPTTGSNEKLFF. Incomplete CDR3 DNA: TGTGCCATCAGTCCGACCACAGGGTCTAATGAAAAG.

This clone was seen repeatedly, ten times or more. The sequenced CDR3 bases are TGTGCCTGGAGTGTACCGGGACAGGCGGCCGGGGAG. This sequence encodes CAWSVPGQAAGE. The whole CDR3 reads CAWSVPGQAAGELFF. The rearrangement uses TRBV30 and TRBJ2-2, with 8 bases aligning to TRBD1. The observed sequence ends 3 residues before the CDR3 terminus, with the missing tail filled in from the germline J gene. The CDR3 has 15 amino acids. J gave up 6 bases and V 0 bases, and 6 bases lay outside the gene matches. Germline V CDR1 and CDR2: GTSNPN, SVGIG (reference sequence).

This clone came up many times. The CDR3 extends 3 residues past the end of the read, so its final part is completed from the germline J gene. V gene TRBV7-6 combines with J gene TRBJ2-5, with TRBD2 identical over 8 bases. The CDR3 extends over 14 amino acids. J was trimmed by 2 bases and V by 5 bases; bases with no gene match: 4. Germline V gives CDR1 SGHVS, CDR2 FNYEAQ. CDR3 DNA (partial): TGTGCCAGCAGCATTAGCGGGATTCAAGAGACC. Translating gives CASSISGIQET. The whole CDR3 protein is CASSISGIQETQYF.

This clone was recorded many times. Read coverage stops 3 residues before the CDR3 terminus; the germline J gene supplies the remainder. The chain links TRBV20-1 to TRBJ2-3, with 7 bases fitting TRBD2. The germline gives CDR1 DFQATT, CDR2 SNEGSKA (reference sequence). CDR3 length: 14 amino acids. J was trimmed by 4 bases and V by 6 bases; bases with no gene match: 10. The part of the CDR3 DNA that was read is TGCAGTGCAAGTGTAGCGGGCCCCCCAGATACG. The encoded protein is CSASVAGPPDT. The entire CDR3 protein reads CSASVAGPPDTQYF.

This clone was picked up many times. Read data end 3 residues before the CDR3 end; the end is taken from the germline J gene. The chain employs TRBV10-3 and TRBJ1-2; the D gene is possibly TRBD1 (5 bases). The germline gives CDR1 ENHRY, CDR2 SYGVKD. The CDR3 is made up of 15 amino acids. CDR3 in amino acids: CAISDEGSERGGYTF. The sequenced part of the CDR3 DNA is TGTGCCATCAGTGATGAGGGCTCCGAAAGGGGAGGC.